Listed below are T cell receptor beta chains from one sample, sequenced in a study of CD8+ T cells in alopecia areata. Produced via immunoSEQ multiplex PCR; TCRdb's table is partial and in-frame only. The table has 200,000 to 250,000 clones, 50% to 60% seen once. Sequenced here: CD4+ T cells sorted from blood, sampled at week 0. These TCRs come from a human donor with alopecia areata. CDR3s include the opening cysteine and the closing phenylalanine or tryptophan. A D gene is named only where the DNA matches it firmly. Clone sizes are given selectively: once, few, many, or a class where the clone is expanded.

d_call,j_call,cdr3_length,clone_size,v_call,cdr3_aa,cdr3_nt
TRBD1,TRBJ2-4,13,.,TRBV2,CASRGTGGNIQYF,TGTGCCAGCAGGGGGACAGGGGGAAACATTCAGTACTTC
TRBD1,TRBJ2-2,16,.,TRBV27,CASSSGQGVPSGELFF,TGTGCCAGCAGTTCGGGACAGGGTGTTCCCAGCGGGGAGCTGTTTTTT
.,TRBJ2-7,14,.,TRBV5-6,CASSFLDRRSEQYF,TGTGCCAGCAGCTTTCTTGACAGGAGGTCCGAGCAGTACTTC
.,TRBJ1-4,15,.,TRBV6-5,CASSDRAATNEKLFF,TGTGCCAGCAGCGACAGAGCTGCAACTAATGAAAAACTGTTTTTT
.,TRBJ2-3,15,.,TRBV5-4,CASSLAAGTTDTQYF,TGTGCCAGCAGCTTGGCCGCGGGGACCACAGATACGCAGTATTTT
.,TRBJ1-2,13,few,TRBV29-1,CSVGRRSNYGYTF,TGCAGCGTTGGGAGGAGGTCTAACTATGGCTACACCTTC
.,TRBJ2-7,16,few,TRBV18,CASSPETGTETYEQYF,TGTGCCAGCTCACCAGAAACCGGGACGGAGACCTACGAGCAGTACTTC
TRBD1,TRBJ1-1,15,.,TRBV30,CAWSVSGQAVKEAFF,TGTGCCTGGAGTGTATCTGGACAGGCGGTAAAAGAAGCTTTCTTT
.,TRBJ2-7,14,.,TRBV30,CAWSVPGPPYEQYF,TGTGCCTGGAGTGTACCAGGGCCCCCCTACGAGCAGTACTTC
.,TRBJ1-2,13,.,TRBV5-6,CASSLKGLYGYTF,TGTGCCAGCAGCTTGAAGGGGTTATATGGCTACACCTTC
.,TRBJ2-7,15,.,TRBV7-3,CASSPQAGNRGEQYF,TGTGCCAGCAGCCCTCAAGCGGGCAACAGGGGCGAGCAGTACTTC
TRBD1,TRBJ2-7,12,.,TRBV10-3,CATGQGLYEQYF,TGTGCCACCGGACAGGGCCTCTACGAGCAGTACTTC
.,TRBJ2-1,15,once,TRBV6-5,CASSYSWQGYNEQFF,TGTGCCAGCAGTTACTCTTGGCAGGGATACAATGAGCAGTTCTTC
.,TRBJ1-5,13,.,TRBV7-9,CASSIGEEQPQHF,TGTGCCAGCAGTATAGGGGAGGAACAGCCCCAGCATTTT
.,TRBJ2-7,14,.,TRBV5-1,CASGLNGDYYEQYF,TGCGCCAGCGGCTTGAATGGGGATTACTACGAGCAGTACTTC
TRBD1,TRBJ2-6,18,.,TRBV7-9,CASRPAGTGGSGANVLTF,TGTGCCAGCAGGCCAGCCGGGACAGGGGGCTCCGGGGCCAACGTCCTGACTTTC
.,TRBJ2-7,17,.,TRBV14,CASSLGPRMSGGGEQYF,TGTGCCAGCTCGCTCGGTCCGCGGATGTCAGGGGGAGGCGAGCAGTACTTC
TRBD1,TRBJ2-7,14,.,TRBV10-1,CASNAGTGVSGQYF,TGCGCCAGCAATGCCGGGACAGGGGTCTCTGGGCAGTACTTC
.,TRBJ1-3,16,few,TRBV6-5,CASSYSELGRGNTIYF,TGTGCCAGCAGTTACTCGGAGTTGGGGAGAGGAAACACCATATATTTT
TRBD1,TRBJ1-2,15,few,TRBV25-1,CASSESDRGNYGYTF,TGTGCCAGCAGTGAAAGTGACAGGGGGAACTATGGCTACACCTTC
.,TRBJ1-2,16,.,TRBV5-6,CASSSGLSPYQGGYTF,TGTGCCAGCAGCTCGGGACTCTCGCCCTATCAAGGTGGCTACACCTTC
.,TRBJ1-1,13,.,TRBV5-4,CASSLGGLTEAFF,TGTGCCAGCAGCTTGGGGGGGTTGACTGAAGCTTTCTTT
.,TRBJ2-7,12,.,TRBV5-1,CASKAGVNEQYF,TGCGCCAGCAAGGCAGGGGTCAACGAGCAGTACTTC
.,TRBJ2-3,12,few,TRBV6-1,CASSEGTDTQYF,TGTGCCAGCAGTGAAGGTACAGATACGCAGTATTTT
.,TRBJ2-7,11,.,TRBV20-1,CSATPDYEQYF,TGCAGTGCCACTCCGGACTACGAGCAGTACTTC
.,TRBJ2-7,14,once,TRBV6-5,CASSHDSVGYEQYF,TGTGCCAGCAGTCACGACAGCGTCGGTTACGAGCAGTACTTC
.,TRBJ2-7,13,few,TRBV7-3,CASSLWRDSEQYF,TGTGCCAGCAGCTTATGGCGCGATAGCGAGCAGTACTTC
TRBD1,TRBJ1-2,15,.,TRBV25-1,CASSDPGQGRDGYTF,TGTGCCAGCAGTGACCCTGGACAGGGTAGGGATGGCTACACCTTC
TRBD1,TRBJ2-6,19,few,TRBV15,CATSPQMGQGSSGANVLTF,TGTGCCACCAGCCCCCAGATGGGACAGGGTAGCTCTGGGGCCAACGTCCTGACTTTC
.,TRBJ1-1,14,.,TRBV18,CASSLQGDGTEAFF,TGTGCCAGCTCACTACAGGGTGACGGCACTGAAGCTTTCTTT
.,TRBJ1-4,14,.,TRBV19,CASSIDGRERKLFF,TGTGCCAGTAGTATAGACGGACGGGAACGAAAACTGTTTTTT
.,TRBJ2-2,14,few,TRBV7-2,CASSLMRNTGELFF,TGTGCCAGCAGCTTAATGCGGAACACCGGGGAGCTGTTTTTT
TRBD1,TRBJ2-7,13,.,TRBV25-1,CASRKTGVGEQYF,TGTGCCAGCAGGAAGACAGGGGTCGGCGAGCAGTACTTC
.,TRBJ1-6,15,.,TRBV9,CASSVDLSSGSPLHF,TGTGCCAGCAGCGTAGACCTGAGCTCCGGTTCACCCCTCCACTTT